A selection of T cell receptor beta chains follows, all from one sample in a study of T-cell reconstitution after alpha-beta-depleted transplantation in children. TCRdb recomputed calls from the PCR reads with MiXCR, one row per CDR3 protein. The table records a few hundred thousand distinct CDR3 sequences, 20% to 30% of them present only once. The specimen was PBMCs, mostly from graft donor cells, collected 360 days after TCRalphabeta/CD19-depleted stem cell transplant. Every receptor here comes from a female patient aged 2-9 years who had a stem cell transplant for congenital amegakaryocytic thrombocytopenia, so the T cells may come from the graft donor. CDR3s include the opening cysteine and the closing phenylalanine or tryptophan. A D gene is named only where the DNA matches it firmly. Some rows have no size entry. The others give once, few or many, or a class for an expanded clone.

v_call,clone_size,d_call,j_call,cdr3_nt,cdr3_aa
TRBV4-1,few,NA,TRBJ2-7,TGCGCCAGCAGCCCCCTTAGCGTCTTTGTAACCTACGAGCAGTACTTC,CASSPLSVFVTYEQYF
TRBV3-1,few,NA,TRBJ2-2,TGTGCCAGCAGCCATGTTAGCGGAGGGAACACCGGGGAGCTGTTTTTT,CASSHVSGGNTGELFF
TRBV12-3/TRBV12-4,NA,NA,TRBJ1-3,TGTGCCAGCAGTTTAGGGTACACCATATATTTT,CASSLGYTIYF
TRBV20-1,NA,TRBD1,TRBJ1-5,TGCAGTGCTAGGGGACAGGGTTATCAGCCCCAGCATTTT,CSARGQGYQPQHF
TRBV18,few,TRBD1,TRBJ2-3,TGTGCCAGCTCACCGGGACAGGGACTCACAGATACGCAGTATTTT,CASSPGQGLTDTQYF
TRBV3-1,NA,NA,TRBJ2-7,TGTGCCAGCAGTCATGATGGGAGTACCTACGAGCAGTACTTC,CASSHDGSTYEQYF
TRBV11-3,few,NA,TRBJ2-2,TGTGCCAGCAGCCCTTACCACACCGGGGAGCTGTTTTTT,CASSPYHTGELFF
TRBV4-3,many,NA,TRBJ1-2,TGCGCCAGCAGCCAAGAGGAGGGTCACTATGGCTACACCTTC,CASSQEEGHYGYTF
TRBV25-1,few,NA,TRBJ1-4,TGTGCCAGCAGTGATGACGGCGCAACTAATGAAAAACTGTTTTTT,CASSDDGATNEKLFF
TRBV12-3/TRBV12-4,few,NA,TRBJ1-5,TGTGCCAGCAGTTTAAGTTATGCAGCGCGCAATCAGCCCCAGCATTTT,CASSLSYAARNQPQHF
TRBV5-1,many,NA,TRBJ1-1,TGCGCCAGCAGTTTGGAAGGCAGGTTGATGGCTGAAGCTTTCTTT,CASSLEGRLMAEAFF
TRBV5-1,NA,NA,TRBJ2-2,TGCGCCAGCAGCTTGGCGTCGGACACCGGGGAGCTGTTTTTT,CASSLASDTGELFF
TRBV5-1,many,TRBD1,TRBJ2-3,TGCGCCAGCAGCCGTCCCGGACAGGGGCTGACAGATACGCAGTATTTT,CASSRPGQGLTDTQYF
TRBV19,NA,NA,TRBJ1-5,TGTGCCAGTAGTATTCCGGCCGGCAATCAGCCCCAGCATTTT,CASSIPAGNQPQHF
TRBV6-5,many,NA,TRBJ2-3,TGTGCCAGCAGTTACGGCAGGGATACAGATACGCAGTATTTT,CASSYGRDTDTQYF
TRBV18,few,NA,TRBJ2-5,TGTGCCAGCTCACCACCCATACTTCTGCGGGAGACCCAGTACTTC,CASSPPILLRETQYF
TRBV11-2,NA,NA,TRBJ2-1,TGTGCCAGCAGCGCGTCGGACTTGCCCACCGACAATGAGCAGTTCTTC,CASSASDLPTDNEQFF
TRBV3-1,NA,NA,TRBJ1-1,TGTGCCAGCAGCCAAGCGGCGGAGAACACTGAAGCTTTCTTT,CASSQAAENTEAFF
TRBV12-3/TRBV12-4,NA,TRBD1,TRBJ2-7,TGTGCCAGCAGTGACAGGGGGGTCGTCGACGAGCAGTACTTC,CASSDRGVVDEQYF
TRBV5-1,NA,NA,TRBJ2-7,TGCGCCAGCAGCTTGATATACGGGGGAAGCCTCTACGAGCAGTACTTC,CASSLIYGGSLYEQYF
TRBV5-1,once,NA,TRBJ2-7,TGCGCCAGCAGCAGGGGACATTTGGTTACCTACGAGCAGTACTTC,CASSRGHLVTYEQYF
TRBV12-3/TRBV12-4,many,NA,TRBJ1-5,TGTGCCAGCAGTTTAAGGGACAGCAATCAGCCCCAGCATTTT,CASSLRDSNQPQHF